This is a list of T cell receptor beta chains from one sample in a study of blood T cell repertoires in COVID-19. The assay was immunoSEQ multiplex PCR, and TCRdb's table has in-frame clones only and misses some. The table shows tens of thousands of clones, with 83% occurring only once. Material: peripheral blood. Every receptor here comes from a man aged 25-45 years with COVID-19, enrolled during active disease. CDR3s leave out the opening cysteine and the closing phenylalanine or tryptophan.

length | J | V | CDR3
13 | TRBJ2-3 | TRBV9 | ASSSGGGVTDTQY
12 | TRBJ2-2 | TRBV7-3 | ATSRLVGTGELF
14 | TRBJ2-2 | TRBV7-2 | ASSPLSPRGTGELF
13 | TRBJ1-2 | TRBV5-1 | ASSTGTGGFYGYT
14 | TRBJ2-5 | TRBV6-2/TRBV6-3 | ASSDRTSQVGGSQY
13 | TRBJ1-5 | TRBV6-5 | ASSYSVGKKQPQH
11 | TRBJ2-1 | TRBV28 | ASRRTGSNEQF
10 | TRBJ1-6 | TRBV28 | ASSSGVSPLH
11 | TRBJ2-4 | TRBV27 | ASSFAGGNIQY
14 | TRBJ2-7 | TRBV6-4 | ASSGGRGRTTYEQY
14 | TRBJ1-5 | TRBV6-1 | ASSDGGRGNNQPQH
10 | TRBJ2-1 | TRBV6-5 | ASSLAGYEQF
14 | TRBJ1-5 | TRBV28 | ASRGGASVVNQPQH
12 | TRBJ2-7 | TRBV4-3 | ASSQGLAGYEQY
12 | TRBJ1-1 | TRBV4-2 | ASSPNRVNTEAF
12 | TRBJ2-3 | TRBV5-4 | ASSLDRSTDTQY
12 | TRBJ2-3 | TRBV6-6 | ASRGGGSTDTQY
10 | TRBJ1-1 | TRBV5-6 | ASSFLSFEAF
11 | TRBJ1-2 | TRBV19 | ASSINILVGYT